This T cell receptor beta chain stems from a study of lymphopenia after photon versus proton radiotherapy. Study-wide findings and caveats: After lymphocyte nadir, photon-treated repertoires showed oligoclonal expansion, especially CD8+ Temra.

Produced via immunoSEQ multiplex PCR; TCRdb's table is partial and in-frame only. Here the sample spans tens of thousands of clones, around 87% being singletons. As regards this clone: No antigen is known for it.

The germline V gene has CDR1 GTSNPN and CDR2 SVGIG (reference sequence). The CDR3 has 12 amino acids. J is TRBJ1-6 and V is TRBV30; tentatively, D is TRBD1 (5 bases). This TCR came from a man at least 80 years old with esophageal cancer. The starting material was peripheral blood, obtained from a patient treated with proton-based radiotherapy. CDR3 in amino acids: CALDIVSSPLHF. The CDR3 region has the DNA TGTGCATTGGACATTGTCAGCTCACCCCTCCACTTT.